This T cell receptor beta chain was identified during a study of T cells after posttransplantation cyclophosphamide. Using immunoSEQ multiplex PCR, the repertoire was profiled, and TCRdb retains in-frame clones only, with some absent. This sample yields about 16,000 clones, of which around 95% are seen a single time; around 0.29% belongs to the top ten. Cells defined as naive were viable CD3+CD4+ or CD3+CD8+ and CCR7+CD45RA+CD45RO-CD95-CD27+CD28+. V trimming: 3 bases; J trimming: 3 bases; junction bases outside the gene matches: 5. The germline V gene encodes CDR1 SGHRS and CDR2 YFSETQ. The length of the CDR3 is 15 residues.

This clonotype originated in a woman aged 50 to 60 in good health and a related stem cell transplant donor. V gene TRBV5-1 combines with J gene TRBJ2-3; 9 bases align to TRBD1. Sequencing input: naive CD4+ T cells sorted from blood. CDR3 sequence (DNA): TGCGCCAGCAGCTCATCCGGGACAGGGACAGATACGCAGTATTTT. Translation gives CASSSSGTGTDTQYF.